The 24 T cell receptor beta chains presented below share a single source sample, sequenced in a study of tumor and adjacent non-tumor tissue in lung cancer. Three rounds of nested PCR, following a modified ARM-PCR protocol, produced the TCRbeta library. TCRdb processed the multiplex PCR reads anew with MiXCR; each CDR3 protein has one entry. The profile shows 68,000 or so distinct CDR3 sequences, 55% to 70% of them singletons. RNA was extracted from bulk tissue without any cell sorting. The specimen sequenced was lung tumor tissue. The receptors here all came from a man between 50 and 59 years old with non-small cell lung cancer.

A note on this clonotype: A read error may account for a junction end that differs from germline. The rearrangement links TRBV6-1 to TRBJ2-2, with 15 bases fitting TRBD2. CDR3 length: 18 residues. Germline lookup yields CDR1 MNHNS and CDR2 SASEGT. The CDR3 here is CASSGTSGRAGHTWELFF. In DNA form, the CDR3 reads TGTGCCAGCAGTGGGACTAGCGGGAGGGCCGGGCACACCTGGGAGCTCTTTTTT.

This clonotype was found once. It may be a read error: a sequence one base away is much more abundant. The J gene is TRBJ2-1, the V gene TRBV29-1, with 15 bases matching TRBD2. J lost 2 bases, V lost 6 bases, and 11 bases had no gene match. Germline loops: CDR1 SQVTM, CDR2 ANQGSEA. The length of the CDR3 is 18 residues. CDR3 residues: CSVPHGLAGGTTYNEQFF. The CDR3 bases are TGCAGCGTGCCGCATGGACTAGCGGGGGGGACTACCTACAATGAGCAGTTCTTC.

As regards this clonotype: The CDR3 does not close with the conserved phenylalanine or tryptophan, likely indicating a read error. V gene TRBV6-5 combines with J gene TRBJ2-1; D call uncertain. The CDR3 sequence is 14 residues long. Germline values: CDR1 MNHEY, CDR2 SVGAGI. Trimming took off 2 bases at V and 5 bases at J, with 10 bases between the two ends. The CDR3 loop is CASSYRRINNEQFS. The CDR3 DNA is TGTGCCAGCAGTTACAGGAGAATCAACAATGAGCAGTTCTCC.

There are many counts of this clonotype. The chain carries TRBV12-3 or TRBV12-4 and TRBJ2-5; no reliable D call. CDR3 size: 13 residues. Trimming took 6 bases from V and 5 from J, leaving 13 bases between them. The CDR3 nucleotides are TGTGCCAGCAGAGGGTGGGCCGGGGAGACCCAGTACTTC. Its protein is CASRGWAGETQYF.

The chain has TRBV6-5 and TRBJ2-3, with D possibly matching TRBD1 (6 bases). The CDR3 extends over 16 amino acids. The germline V and J ends were trimmed by 7 bases and 4 bases, with 21 bases remaining between them. Germline CDR1 reads MNHEY; CDR2 reads SVGAGI. CDR3: CASISLRAGVPDTQYF. CDR3 DNA: TGTGCCAGCATTTCCCTACGGGCAGGGGTGCCAGATACGCAGTATTTT.

Of note for this clonotype: The conserved closing phenylalanine or tryptophan is absent in this CDR3, likely reflecting a read error. The rearrangement uses TRBV11-2 and TRBJ1-6; D call uncertain. The germline V gene encodes CDR1 SGHAT and CDR2 FQNNGV. This CDR3 contains 16 residues. V lost 3 bases and J lost 6, with 15 bases in between. CDR3: CASSFSEHNFNSPLHL. DNA of the CDR3: TGTGCCAGCAGCTTCTCGGAACACAACTTTAATTCACCCCTCCACTTG.

V and J are TRBV5-5 and TRBJ1-2; the D is unclear. Germline CDR1 and CDR2: SGHKS and YYEKEE (reference sequence). Trimming shortened V by 3 bases and J by 5 bases, and 17 bases separated the two germline ends. The CDR3 is made up of 15 amino acids. This CDR3 is CASSSLDGRSYGYTF. The CDR3 DNA follows: TGTGCCAGCAGCTCCCTGGACGGCCGATCTTATGGCTACACCTTC. The full variable domain, completed using reference TRBV5-5 and TRBJ1-2, is DAGVTQSPTHLIKTRGQQVTLRCSPISGHKSVSWYQQVLGQGPQFIFQYYEKEERGRGNFPDRFSARQFPNYSSELNVNALLLGDSALYLCASSSLDGRSYGYTFGSGTRLTVV.

Notes on this clonotype: This may stem from a read error, because a much larger clone lies one nucleotide away. V is TRBV11-3 and J is TRBJ2-1, with 11 positions matching TRBD2. V trimming: 1 base; J trimming: 4 bases; junction bases outside the gene matches: 0. The germline V gene encodes CDR1 SGHNT and CDR2 YENEEA. The CDR3 runs to 15 residues. As DNA, the CDR3 is TGTGCCAGCAGCTTAGGACTAGCGGGATACAATGAGCAGTTCTTC. Its protein is CASSLGLAGYNEQFF.

Concerning this clonotype: Without the conserved terminal phenylalanine or tryptophan, this CDR3 likely stems from a read error. The rearrangement uses TRBV11-3 and TRBJ2-7; TRBD2 agrees at 7 bases. Germline V gene sequence: CDR1 SGHNT, CDR2 YENEEA. V shed 7 bases and J 3 bases; nucleotides not matched to a gene: 9. The CDR3 is made up of 14 amino acids. CDR3 sequence reads: CASNLASGVYEQYI. The CDR3 DNA reads TGTGCCAGCAACTTGGCTAGCGGAGTCTACGAGCAGTACATC.

This clonotype was recorded a few times. Just one base apart from a much larger clone, this may be a read error. This sequence joins TRBV5-1 and TRBJ2-2; TRBD2 aligns across 12 bases. Germline CDR1 is SGHRS and CDR2 is YFSETQ. The CDR3 contains 16 residues. Here the CDR3 reads CPSSGGLAGFSGELFF. CDR3 DNA: TGCCCCAGCAGCGGGGGACTAGCGGGTTTCTCCGGGGAGCTGTTTTTT.

Comments on this clonotype: The junction departs from germline at one end; a sequencing error may be responsible. The V and J genes are TRBV4-2 and TRBJ2-5; TRBD2 aligns across 14 bases. The CDR3 sequence is 17 residues long. Germline V gene data show CDR1 as LGHNA and CDR2 as YNFKEQ. The CDR3 spells CVSSQKGLAGDGETQYF. The CDR3 DNA is TGTGTCAGCAGCCAAAAGGGACTAGCGGGAGATGGGGAGACCCAGTACTTC.

A word on this clonotype: A read error may account for a junction end that differs from germline. V and J are TRBV7-8 and TRBJ2-7; D tentatively reads TRBD1 or TRBD2 (5 bases each). The germline V gene has CDR1 SGHVS and CDR2 FQNEAQ. The CDR3 covers 14 residues. The CDR3 sequence is CDSSLTEGPYEQYF. The CDR3 bases are TGTGACAGCAGCTTGACAGAGGGGCCCTACGAGCAGTACTTC.

This clonotype was counted a few times. The chain has TRBV7-2 and TRBJ2-7, with TRBD2 identical over 15 bases. The CDR3 totals 17 residues. Germline V gives CDR1 SGHTA, CDR2 FQGNSA. V lost 5 bases, J lost 1 base, and 6 bases stayed unmatched. CDR3 sequence (DNA): TGTGCCAGCAGCCGCCGGACTAGCGGGGGGGATTCCTACGAGCAGTACTTC. This gives the protein CASSRRTSGGDSYEQYF.

The V gene is TRBV20-1, the J gene TRBJ2-3; D is uncertain. Germline CDR1 reads DFQATT; CDR2 reads SNEGSKA (reference sequence). V was cut by 8 bases and J by 0 bases, with 18 bases left in between. The CDR3 runs 15 residues. The CDR3 coding sequence is TGCAGTACTAACCCCGGCTACCAGAGCACAGATACGCAGTATTTT. As protein: CSTNPGYQSTDTQYF.

Of note for this clonotype: Sequence at one end of the junction differs from germline and may be a read error. The chain uses TRBV12-3 or TRBV12-4 and TRBJ2-1; the D gene could be TRBD1 or TRBD2 (5 bases each). The CDR3 sequence is 14 residues long. CDR3 in amino acids: CASSFGWGYSEQFF. CDR3 nucleotides: TGTGCCAGCAGTTTCGGATGGGGGTACAGTGAGCAGTTCTTC.

This clonotype has a count of ten or more. This chain joins TRBV20-1 and TRBJ2-3, with TRBD1 matching over 7 bases. V shed 6 bases, J shed 3 bases, and the junction held 12 bases outside the gene matches. Germline V CDR1 and CDR2: DFQATT, SNEGSKA (reference sequence). This CDR3 is built from 15 residues. DNA for the CDR3: TGCAGTGCCCCTTTACCGAGGGGGCGTACAGATACGCAGTATTTT. Residues: CSAPLPRGRTDTQYF.

Sample share makes this clonotype medium-sized. The chain has TRBV4-2 and TRBJ2-5, with a weak D call TRBD1 (5 bases). V dropped 1 base and J dropped 5 bases, with 11 bases sitting between them. CDR3 length: 14 residues. Germline CDR1 reads LGHNA; CDR2 reads YNFKEQ. CDR3 protein: CASSQGEGAETQYF. The DNA of the CDR3 is TGTGCCAGCAGCCAAGGAGAAGGGGCGGAGACCCAGTACTTC.

This clonotype appeared once. A much bigger clone sits one base away, suggesting this may be a read error. The conserved final phenylalanine or tryptophan is absent from the CDR3, which likely points to a read error. V and J are TRBV30 and TRBJ1-2; no reliable D call. The CDR3 covers 15 residues. Germline CDR1 GTSNPN, CDR2 SVGIG (reference sequence). Trimming took off 3 bases at V and 5 bases at J, with 19 bases between the two ends. The CDR3 nucleotides read TGTGCCTGGAGCCCCCTCGGATACTCGGGGTATGGCTACACCTCC. Its protein product is CAWSPLGYSGYGYTS.

This clonotype has ten or more counts. The chain carries TRBV6-5 and TRBJ2-7, with TRBD1 identical over 9 bases. The germline gives CDR1 MNHEY, CDR2 SVGAGI. Germline trimming cut 6 bases from V and 6 bases from J; bases unmatched to any gene: 9. The CDR3 has 14 residues. The CDR3 protein is CASSHPGQGPEQYF. In DNA, the CDR3 is TGTGCCAGCAGCCACCCGGGACAGGGACCCGAGCAGTACTTC.

The V gene is TRBV28, the J gene TRBJ2-3; no clear D. V shed 3 bases and J shed 11 bases, with 9 bases lying between them. Germline assignment: CDR1 MDHEN and CDR2 SYDVKM. The CDR3 length is 11 residues. CDR3 sequence (DNA): TGTGCCAGCAGTTTTGGCGGAAAGCAGTATTTT. Its protein is CASSFGGKQYF.

Turning to this clonotype: The junction differs from germline at one of its ends, possibly a read error. The chain has TRBV14 and TRBJ2-2; tentatively, D is TRBD1 (6 bases). The CDR3 is made up of 15 amino acids. The germline V gene has CDR1 SGHDN and CDR2 FVKESK. In DNA form, the CDR3 reads TGTGCCAGCAGCTATGGGACACCGAACACCGGGGAGCCGTTTTTT. Its translation is CASSYGTPNTGEPFF.

About this clonotype itself: An end of the junction differs from the germline gene, which may be a read error. The chain combines TRBV11-2 with TRBJ2-3, with TRBD1 matching 7 bases. This CDR3 has 16 residues. CDR1 is SGHAT and CDR2 is FQNNGV in the germline V gene. For the CDR3, the DNA is TGTGCCAGCAGCCGCTTGACAGGGAGTGGAACAGATACACAGTATTTT. The encoded protein is CASSRLTGSGTDTQYF.

This clonotype was found many times. The rearrangement links TRBV7-9 to TRBJ1-1; D is unresolved. Germline V gene data show CDR1 as SEHNR and CDR2 as FQNEAQ (reference sequence). The CDR3 loop spans 12 amino acids. Trimming pared 3 bases from V and 5 bases from J, leaving 7 bases between. The CDR3 region is CASSFYGTEAFF. DNA of the CDR3: TGTGCCAGCAGCTTTTACGGAACTGAAGCTTTCTTT.

With regard to this clonotype: The junction departs from the called germline gene at one end, perhaps through a read error. The rearrangement links TRBV20-1 to TRBJ2-7, with TRBD1 identical over 8 bases. Germline-derived CDR1 and CDR2 are DFQATT and SNEGSKA (reference sequence). The length of the CDR3 is 14 residues. This CDR3 reads CSPRSRTGLMEQYF. The CDR3 coding sequence is TGCAGTCCTAGGTCAAGGACAGGGTTGATGGAGCAGTACTTC.